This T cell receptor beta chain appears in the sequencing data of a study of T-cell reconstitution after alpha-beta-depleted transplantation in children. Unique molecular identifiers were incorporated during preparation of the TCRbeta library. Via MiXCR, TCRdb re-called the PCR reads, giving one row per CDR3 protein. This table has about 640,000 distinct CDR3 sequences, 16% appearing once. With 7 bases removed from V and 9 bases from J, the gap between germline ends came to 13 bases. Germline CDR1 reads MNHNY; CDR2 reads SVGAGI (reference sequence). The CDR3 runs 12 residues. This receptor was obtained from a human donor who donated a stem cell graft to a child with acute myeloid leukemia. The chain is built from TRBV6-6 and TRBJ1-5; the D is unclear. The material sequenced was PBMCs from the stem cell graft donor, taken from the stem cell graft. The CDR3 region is CASTTPGRPQHF. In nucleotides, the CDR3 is TGTGCCAGCACCACGCCGGGCAGGCCCCAGCATTTT.